A single TCR beta chain is shown here with its context. The PCR had 60 Vbeta and 13 Jbeta primers. Method: immunoSEQ multiplex PCR; TCRdb's copy keeps in-frame clones and lacks some. Of over 80,000 clones listed, around three quarters are singletons. V lost 2 bases, J lost 1 base, and 13 bases lay in between. The length of the CDR3 is 17 residues. Germline V gives CDR1 SGHRS, CDR2 YFSETQ. The data originate from a study of cytomegalovirus exposure and HLA in healthy donors. The receptor comes from a man in his 60s in good health and CMV-seropositive. The gene calls are TRBV5-1 and TRBJ2-6; TRBD1 might be the D (5 bases). The sequenced material came from PBMCs. The CDR3 protein is CASSLTMTASGANVLTF. DNA for the CDR3: TGCGCCAGCAGCTTAACGATGACAGCTTCTGGGGCCAACGTCCTGACTTTC.